These 18 T cell receptor beta chains came from one sample sequenced in a study of molecular identifiers for immune sequencing clone quantification. TCRdb itself ran the PCR reads through MiXCR, one entry per CDR3 protein. In the table there are roughly 320,000 distinct CDR3 sequences, about a quarter of which are singletons. The material sequenced was naive CD8+ T cells from blood, with Jurkat cell RNA spiked in. As to subset: FACS-sorted CD8+CD4-CCR7+CD45RA+ naive T cells. The receptors originated from a human donor in good health. Some libraries in this study had Jurkat cell RNA spiked in.

This clonotype was counted a few times. The chain employs TRBV3-1 and TRBJ1-4; 12 bases are shared with TRBD1. V trimming: 5 bases; J trimming: 8 bases; junction bases outside the gene matches: 15. Germline V gene lookup returns CDR1 LGHDT and CDR2 YNNKEL (reference sequence). CDR3 size: 18 residues. CDR3 protein: CASSTAGTGGEFGEKLFF. In DNA form, the CDR3 reads TGTGCCAGCAGCACAGCCGGGACAGGGGGCGAGTTTGGGGAAAAACTGTTTTTT.

This clonotype was recorded at least ten times. The V and J genes are TRBV25-1 and TRBJ1-1; maybe TRBD1 (5 bases). Trimming removed 1 base at V and 5 bases at J, with 14 bases between. The CDR3 contains 15 residues. CDR1 and CDR2 (germline): MGHDK, SYGVNS. The CDR3 bases are TGTGCCAGCAGTGAATCAGGGATTGGGGGGACTGAAGCTTTCTTT. The encoded protein is CASSESGIGGTEAFF.

About this clonotype: Mismatch with germline at one junction end may stem from a read error. The V and J genes are TRBV6-1 and TRBJ2-7; possibly TRBD1 for D (6 bases). The CDR3 runs to 15 residues. CDR1 is MNHNS, CDR2 SASEGT, per germline. In DNA form, the CDR3 reads TGTGCCAGCACCCTCCACACAGGGAAGGGTTACGTGCAGTACTTC. This codes for CASTLHTGKGYVQYF.

This clonotype has only a few counts. The chain combines TRBV5-1 with TRBJ1-4; D gene uncertain. CDR3 length: 14 residues. V gave up 7 bases and J gave up 0 bases, with 10 bases separating them. Per the germline V gene, CDR1 is SGHRS and CDR2 is YFSETQ. This CDR3 is CASLSAATNEKLFF. The CDR3 nucleotides read TGCGCCAGCCTATCGGCCGCAACTAATGAAAAACTGTTTTTT.

This clonotype was seen ten or more times. The V gene is TRBV9, the J gene TRBJ1-1; D not resolved. From germline, CDR1 is SGDLS and CDR2 YYNGEE. The germline V and J ends were trimmed by 0 bases and 4 bases, with 10 bases remaining between them. The CDR3 covers 14 residues. CDR3 bases: TGTGCCAGCAGCGTAGGGGTGTCAATCACTGAAGCTTTCTTT. As protein: CASSVGVSITEAFF. Using reference TRBV9 and TRBJ1-1 for the parts outside the CDR3, the full variable domain is DSGVTQTPKHLITATGQRVTLRCSPRSGDLSVYWYQQSLDQGLQFLIQYYNGEERAKGNILERFSAQQFPDLHSELNLSSLELGDSALYFCASSVGVSITEAFFGQGTRLTVV.

This clonotype was detected many times. The V gene is TRBV7-9, the J gene TRBJ2-7; D gene uncertain. Germline CDR1 SEHNR, CDR2 FQNEAQ (reference sequence). The V end was cut by 5 bases, the J end by 2 bases, with 10 bases between. CDR3 length: 13 amino acids. The DNA for the CDR3 is TGTGCCAGCAGCCCGAATTGGGCCTACGAGCAGTACTTC. The encoded protein is CASSPNWAYEQYF.

Here the CDR3 reads CASSELVRDRGSQPQHF. In DNA form, the CDR3 reads TGTGCCAGCAGTGAATTGGTTAGGGACAGGGGTAGTCAGCCCCAGCATTTT. The chain couples TRBV2 to TRBJ1-5; 10 nucleotides line up with TRBD1. CDR3 length: 17 amino acids. Unmatched junction bases numbered 10, after V lost 2 bases and J lost 6 bases. Germline V gene sequence: CDR1 SNHLY, CDR2 FYNNEI. Using reference TRBV2 and TRBJ1-5 for the parts outside the CDR3, the full variable domain is EPEVTQTPSHQVTQMGQEVILRCVPISNHLYFYWYRQILGQKVEFLVSFYNNEISEKSEIFDDQFSVERPDGSNFTLKIRSTKLEDSAMYFCASSELVRDRGSQPQHFGDGTRLSIL.

This clonotype was recorded many times. The genes are TRBV4-3 and TRBJ1-2; D may be TRBD1 (5 bases). The CDR3 consists of 16 residues. Trimming took 4 bases from V and 3 from J, leaving 18 bases between them. CDR1 LGHNA and CDR2 YSLEER come from the germline V gene. This CDR3 is CASSPDSLRVHYGYTF. The CDR3, as DNA: TGCGCCAGCAGCCCAGACAGCCTTCGCGTCCACTATGGCTACACCTTC.

A word on this clonotype: A read error may explain this, as a much larger clone is one base away. This chain joins TRBV12-3 or TRBV12-4 and TRBJ2-3; weak D call: TRBD2 (6 bases). This CDR3 comprises 15 residues. The CDR3 spells CASSGKRAPTDTRYF. CDR3 in DNA: TGTGCCAGCAGCGGAAAGCGGGCGCCAACAGATACGCGGTATTTT.

As to this clonotype: A much larger clone differs by one base, so this may be a read error. This rearrangement joins TRBV2 to TRBJ1-5; a possible D gene is TRBD1 (6 bases). Germline V gene sequence: CDR1 SNHLY, CDR2 FYNNEI. The CDR3 totals 13 residues. The V and J ends lost 8 bases and 4 bases respectively, with 12 bases between them. CDR3: CASEGQTNQPQHF. CDR3 DNA sequence: TGTGCCAGCGAAGGACAGACTAATCAGCCCCAGCATTTT.

The chain carries TRBV7-2 and TRBJ2-1, with unresolved D. CDR1 and CDR2 from the germline V gene are SGHTA and FQGNSA. V lost 1 base, J lost 6 bases, and 7 bases lay in between. The CDR3 has 13 residues. This CDR3 is CASSLGRANEQFF. Here the CDR3 DNA reads TGTGCCAGCAGCTTAGGACGGGCCAATGAGCAGTTCTTC.

This chain links TRBV4-3 with TRBJ2-7; D tentatively fits TRBD1 or TRBD2 (6 bases each). Trimming removed 0 bases from V and 3 bases from J, with 9 bases in between. Germline assignment: CDR1 LGHNA and CDR2 YSLEER. CDR3 size: 14 residues. In DNA, the CDR3 is TGCGCCAGCAGCCAAGAAGGGGGGAACTACGAGCAGTACTTC. As protein: CASSQEGGNYEQYF.

In this sample, this clonotype turned up a few times. The chain couples TRBV19 to TRBJ2-7; D perhaps matches TRBD1 (5 bases). The CDR3 is made up of 14 amino acids. V shed 2 bases and J shed 3 bases, with 11 bases lying between them. Germline-derived CDR1 and CDR2 are LNHDA and SQIVND (reference sequence). CDR3 nucleotides: TGTGCCAGTAGTATATCGTCGCAGGGCTACGAGCAGTACTTC. It codes for CASSISSQGYEQYF.

The sample holds a few counts of this clonotype. The V gene is TRBV5-5, the J gene TRBJ1-5, with no clear D. CDR1 is SGHKS and CDR2 is YYEKEE in the germline V gene (reference sequence). The CDR3 runs to 15 residues. The V and J ends lost 0 bases and 0 bases respectively, with 7 bases between them. This chain's CDR3 is CASSLGVYSNQPQHF. The CDR3 DNA reads TGTGCCAGCAGCTTGGGGGTTTATAGCAATCAGCCCCAGCATTTT.

This clonotype has more than one count but fewer than ten. The CDR3 DNA reads as TGTGCCAGCAGCTTGGGAGAGGCGGAACCGAATTGGGACACTGAAGCTTTCTTT. Its translation: CASSLGEAEPNWDTEAFF. V and J are TRBV5-4 and TRBJ1-1; the D is unclear. The CDR3 is 18 residues long. Germline CDR1 SGHNT, CDR2 YYREEE (reference sequence). Trimming left V 0 bases short and J 3 bases short, with 21 bases between.

This clonotype was recorded many times. This chain connects TRBV19 to TRBJ2-3; tentative D call: TRBD2 (5 bases). The germline CDR1 and CDR2 sequences are LNHDA and SQIVND (reference sequence). V gave up 4 bases and J gave up 3 bases, with 8 bases separating them. The CDR3 sequence is 13 residues long. The CDR3 protein is CASSTTRTDTQYF. The CDR3 DNA is TGTGCCAGTAGTACAACTAGGACAGATACGCAGTATTTT.

The chain is built from TRBV3-1 and TRBJ1-1; tentatively, D is TRBD1 (5 bases). The length of the CDR3 is 15 residues. CDR1 and CDR2 (germline): LGHDT, YNNKEL (reference sequence). V gave up 1 base and J gave up 3 bases, with 12 bases separating them. The CDR3 sequence is CASSQGGGRYTEAFF. DNA for the CDR3: TGTGCCAGCAGCCAAGGGGGCGGTCGATACACTGAAGCTTTCTTT. Based on the CDR3 plus reference TRBV3-1 and TRBJ1-1, the full variable domain is DTAVSQTPKYLVTQMGNDKSIKCEQNLGHDTMYWYKQDSKKFLKIMFSYNNKELIINETVPNRFSPKSPDKAHLNLHINSLELGDSAVYFCASSQGGGRYTEAFFGQGTRLTVV.

The chain carries TRBV5-8 and TRBJ2-3, with D uncertain. Looked up from germline, CDR1 is SGHTS and CDR2 is YDEGEE. The CDR3 totals 14 residues. With 2 bases removed from V and 1 base from J, the gap between germline ends came to 8 bases. The CDR3 reads CASSFESRTDTQYF. In DNA, the CDR3 is TGTGCCAGCAGCTTCGAGAGCCGCACAGATACGCAGTATTTT.